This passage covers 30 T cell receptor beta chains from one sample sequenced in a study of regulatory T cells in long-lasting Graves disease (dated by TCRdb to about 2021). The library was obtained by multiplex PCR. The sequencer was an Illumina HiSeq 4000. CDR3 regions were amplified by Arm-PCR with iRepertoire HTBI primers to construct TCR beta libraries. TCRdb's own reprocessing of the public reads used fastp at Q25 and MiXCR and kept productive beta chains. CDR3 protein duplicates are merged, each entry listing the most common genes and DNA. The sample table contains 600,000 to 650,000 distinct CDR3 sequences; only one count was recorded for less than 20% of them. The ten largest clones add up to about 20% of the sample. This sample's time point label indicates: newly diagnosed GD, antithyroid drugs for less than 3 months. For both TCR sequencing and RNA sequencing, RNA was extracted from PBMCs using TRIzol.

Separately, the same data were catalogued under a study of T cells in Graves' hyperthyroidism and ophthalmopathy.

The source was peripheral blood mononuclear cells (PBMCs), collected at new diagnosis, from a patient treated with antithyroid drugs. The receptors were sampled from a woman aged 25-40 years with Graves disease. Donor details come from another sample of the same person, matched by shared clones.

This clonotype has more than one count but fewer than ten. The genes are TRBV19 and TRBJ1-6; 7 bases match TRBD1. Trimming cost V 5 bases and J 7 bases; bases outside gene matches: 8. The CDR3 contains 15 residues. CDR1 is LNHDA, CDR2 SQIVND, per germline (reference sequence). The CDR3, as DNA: TGTGCCAGTAGTCCGACCCCGGGACAGAATTCACCCCTCCACTTT. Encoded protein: CASSPTPGQNSPLHF.

CDR3 coding DNA: TGTGCCAGCAACGCGGGGACAGGGGGCAACGAGCAGTACTTC. Amino acids: CASNAGTGGNEQYF. The chain combines TRBV28 with TRBJ2-7; 12 bases map to TRBD1. This CDR3 is 14 amino acids long. Germline CDR1 reads MDHEN; CDR2 reads SYDVKM. The trim removed 7 bases at V and 5 bases at J, leaving 6 bases unmatched.

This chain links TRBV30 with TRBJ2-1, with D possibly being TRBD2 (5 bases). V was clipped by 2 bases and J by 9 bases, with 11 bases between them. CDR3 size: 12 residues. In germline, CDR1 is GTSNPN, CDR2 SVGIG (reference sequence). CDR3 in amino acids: CAWSWTVAEQFF. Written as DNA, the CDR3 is TGTGCCTGGAGTTGGACTGTCGCTGAGCAGTTCTTC.

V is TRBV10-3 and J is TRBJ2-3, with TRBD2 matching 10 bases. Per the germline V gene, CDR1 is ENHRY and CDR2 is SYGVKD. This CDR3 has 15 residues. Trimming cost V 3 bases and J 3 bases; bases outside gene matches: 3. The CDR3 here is CAISEAGGRTDTQYF. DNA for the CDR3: TGTGCCATCAGTGAAGCGGGAGGGCGGACAGATACGCAGTATTTT.

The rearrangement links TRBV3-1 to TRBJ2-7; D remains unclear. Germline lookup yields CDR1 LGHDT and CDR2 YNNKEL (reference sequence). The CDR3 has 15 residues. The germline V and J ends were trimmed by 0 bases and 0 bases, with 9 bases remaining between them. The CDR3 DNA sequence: TGTGCCAGCAGCCAAGAGGGTCTCCCCTCCTACGAGCAGTACTTC. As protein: CASSQEGLPSYEQYF.

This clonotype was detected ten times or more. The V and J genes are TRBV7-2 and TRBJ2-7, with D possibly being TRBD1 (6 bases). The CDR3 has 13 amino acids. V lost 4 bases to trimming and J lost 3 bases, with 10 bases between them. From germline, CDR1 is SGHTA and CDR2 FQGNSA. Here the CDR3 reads CASSSGHFYEQYF. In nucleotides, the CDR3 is TGTGCCAGCAGCTCGGGACATTTCTACGAGCAGTACTTC.

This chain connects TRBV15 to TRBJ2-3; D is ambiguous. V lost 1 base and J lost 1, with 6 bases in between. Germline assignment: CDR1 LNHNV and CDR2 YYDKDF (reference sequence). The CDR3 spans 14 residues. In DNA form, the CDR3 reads TGTGCCACCAGCAGAGTGTGGGGCACAGATACGCAGTATTTT. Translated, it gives CATSRVWGTDTQYF.

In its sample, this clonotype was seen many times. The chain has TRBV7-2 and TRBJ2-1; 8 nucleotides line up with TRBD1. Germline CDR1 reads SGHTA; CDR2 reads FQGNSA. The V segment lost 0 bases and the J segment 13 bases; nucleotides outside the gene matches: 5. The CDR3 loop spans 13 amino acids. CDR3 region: CASSLARGTGQFF. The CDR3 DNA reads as TGTGCCAGCAGCTTAGCCCGCGGGACAGGTCAGTTCTTC.

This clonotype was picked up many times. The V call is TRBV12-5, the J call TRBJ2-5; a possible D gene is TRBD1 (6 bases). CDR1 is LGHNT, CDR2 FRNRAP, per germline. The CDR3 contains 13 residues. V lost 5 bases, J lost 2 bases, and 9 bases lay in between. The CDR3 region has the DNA TGTGCTAGTGGTAGGACAGAGCAAGAGACCCAGTACTTC. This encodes CASGRTEQETQYF.

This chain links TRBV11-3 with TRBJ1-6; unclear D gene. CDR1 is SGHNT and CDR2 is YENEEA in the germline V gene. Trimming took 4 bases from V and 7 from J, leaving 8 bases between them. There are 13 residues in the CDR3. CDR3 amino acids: CASSSGSNSPLHF. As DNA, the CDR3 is TGTGCCAGCAGCTCCGGCTCGAATTCACCCCTCCACTTT.

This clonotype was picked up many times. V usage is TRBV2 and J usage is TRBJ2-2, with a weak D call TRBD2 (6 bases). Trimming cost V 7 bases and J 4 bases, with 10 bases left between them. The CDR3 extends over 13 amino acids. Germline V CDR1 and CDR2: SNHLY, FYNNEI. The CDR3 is CASKREATGELFF. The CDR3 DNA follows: TGTGCCAGCAAGAGGGAGGCCACCGGGGAGCTGTTTTTT.

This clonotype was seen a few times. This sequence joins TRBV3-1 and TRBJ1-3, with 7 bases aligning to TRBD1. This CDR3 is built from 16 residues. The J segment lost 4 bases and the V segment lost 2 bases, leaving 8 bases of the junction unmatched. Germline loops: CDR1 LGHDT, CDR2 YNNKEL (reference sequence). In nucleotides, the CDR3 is TGTGCCAGCAGCCAAACCCCGACAGGGATCGGAAACACCATATATTTT. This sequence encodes CASSQTPTGIGNTIYF.

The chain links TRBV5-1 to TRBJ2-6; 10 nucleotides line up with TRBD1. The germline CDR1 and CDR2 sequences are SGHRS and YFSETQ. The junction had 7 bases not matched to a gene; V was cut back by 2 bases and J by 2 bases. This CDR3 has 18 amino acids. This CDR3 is CASSFADRGVAGANVLTF. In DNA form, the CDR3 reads TGCGCCAGCAGCTTTGCGGACAGGGGGGTGGCTGGGGCCAACGTCCTGACTTTC.

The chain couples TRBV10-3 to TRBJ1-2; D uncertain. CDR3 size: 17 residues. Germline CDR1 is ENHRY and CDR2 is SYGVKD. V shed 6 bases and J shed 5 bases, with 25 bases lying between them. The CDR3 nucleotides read TGTGCCATCAGCCCCACCCTCAGTGACAAAGGAGGGTATGGCTACACCTTC. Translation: CAISPTLSDKGGYGYTF.

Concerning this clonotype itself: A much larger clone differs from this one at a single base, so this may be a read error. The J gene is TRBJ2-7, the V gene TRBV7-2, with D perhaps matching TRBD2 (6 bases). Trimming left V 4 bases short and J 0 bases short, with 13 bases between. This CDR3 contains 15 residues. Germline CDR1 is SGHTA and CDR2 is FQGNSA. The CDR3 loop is CASSSSGLLSYEQYF. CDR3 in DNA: TGTGCCAGCAGCTCCTCGGGACTCCTCTCCTACGAGCAGTACTTC. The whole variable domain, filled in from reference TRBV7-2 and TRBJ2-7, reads GAGVSQSPSNKVTEKGKDVELRCDPISGHTALYWYRQSLGQGLEFLIYFQGNSAPDKSGLPSDRFSAERTGGSVSTLTIQRTQQEDSAVYLCASSSSGLLSYEQYFGPGTRLTVT.

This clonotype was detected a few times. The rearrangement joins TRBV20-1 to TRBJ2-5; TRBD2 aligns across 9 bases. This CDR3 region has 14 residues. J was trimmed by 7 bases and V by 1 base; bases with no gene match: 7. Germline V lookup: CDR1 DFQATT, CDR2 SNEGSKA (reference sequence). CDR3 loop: CSARVIAGEWTQYF. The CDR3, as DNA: TGCAGTGCTAGAGTAATAGCGGGAGAATGGACCCAGTACTTC.

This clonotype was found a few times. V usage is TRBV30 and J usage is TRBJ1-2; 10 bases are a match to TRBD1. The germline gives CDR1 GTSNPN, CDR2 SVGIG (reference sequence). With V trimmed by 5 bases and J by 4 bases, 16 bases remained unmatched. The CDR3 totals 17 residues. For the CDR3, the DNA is TGTGCCTGGGGAACAACGGGACAGGGGTATATTTTCTATGGCTACACCTTC. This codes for CAWGTTGQGYIFYGYTF.

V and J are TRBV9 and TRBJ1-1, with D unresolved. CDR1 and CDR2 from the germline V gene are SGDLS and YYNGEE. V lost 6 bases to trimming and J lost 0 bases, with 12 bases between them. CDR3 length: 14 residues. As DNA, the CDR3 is TGTGCCAGCACCCCCCCACCACTGAACACTGAAGCTTTCTTT. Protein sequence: CASTPPPLNTEAFF.

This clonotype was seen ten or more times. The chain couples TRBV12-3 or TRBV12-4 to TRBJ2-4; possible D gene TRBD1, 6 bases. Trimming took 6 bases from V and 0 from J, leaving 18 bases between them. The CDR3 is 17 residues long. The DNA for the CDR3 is TGTGCCAGCAGGGGACAAAAAAAGACTATAGCCAAAAACATTCAGTACTTC. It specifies CASRGQKKTIAKNIQYF.

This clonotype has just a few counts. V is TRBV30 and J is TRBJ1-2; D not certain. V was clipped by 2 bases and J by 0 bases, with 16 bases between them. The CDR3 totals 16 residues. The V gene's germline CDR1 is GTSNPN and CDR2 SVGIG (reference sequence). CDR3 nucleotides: TGTGCCTGGAGTATACGCGCGCAGCTAGCTAACTATGGCTACACCTTC. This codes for CAWSIRAQLANYGYTF.

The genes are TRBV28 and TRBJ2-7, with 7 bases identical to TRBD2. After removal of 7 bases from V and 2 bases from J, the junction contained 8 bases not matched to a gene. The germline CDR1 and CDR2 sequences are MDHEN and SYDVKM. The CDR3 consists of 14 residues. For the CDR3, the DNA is TGTGCCAGCAAGTACCGGGACTATGCCTACGAGCAGTACTTC. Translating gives CASKYRDYAYEQYF.

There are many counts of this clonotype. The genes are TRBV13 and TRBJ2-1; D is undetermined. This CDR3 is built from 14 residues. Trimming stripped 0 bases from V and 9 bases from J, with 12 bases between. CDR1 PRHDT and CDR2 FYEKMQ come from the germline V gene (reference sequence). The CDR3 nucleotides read TGTGCCAGCAGCTTAGGGGAAGGGCAAAGTGAGCAGTTCTTC. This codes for CASSLGEGQSEQFF.

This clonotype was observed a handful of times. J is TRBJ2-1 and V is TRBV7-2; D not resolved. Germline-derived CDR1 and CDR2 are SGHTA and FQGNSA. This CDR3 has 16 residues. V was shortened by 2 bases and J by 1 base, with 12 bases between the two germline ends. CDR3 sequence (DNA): TGTGCCAGCAGCTTATCTTCCTACTTATCCTACAATGAGCAGTTCTTC. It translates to CASSLSSYLSYNEQFF.

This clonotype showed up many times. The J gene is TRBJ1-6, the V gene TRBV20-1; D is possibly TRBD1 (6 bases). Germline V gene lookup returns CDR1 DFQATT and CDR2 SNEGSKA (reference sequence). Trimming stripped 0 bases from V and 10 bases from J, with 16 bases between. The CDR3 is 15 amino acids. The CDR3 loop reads CSARDRGRGGSPLHF. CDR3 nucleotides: TGCAGTGCTAGAGATAGGGGCAGGGGCGGATCACCCCTCCACTTT.

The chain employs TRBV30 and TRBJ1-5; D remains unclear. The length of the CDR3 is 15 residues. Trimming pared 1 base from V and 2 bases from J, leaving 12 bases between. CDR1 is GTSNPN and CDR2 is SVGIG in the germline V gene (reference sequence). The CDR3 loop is CAWSDPGKGNQPQHF. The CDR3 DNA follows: TGTGCCTGGAGTGATCCGGGGAAAGGCAATCAGCCCCAGCATTTT.

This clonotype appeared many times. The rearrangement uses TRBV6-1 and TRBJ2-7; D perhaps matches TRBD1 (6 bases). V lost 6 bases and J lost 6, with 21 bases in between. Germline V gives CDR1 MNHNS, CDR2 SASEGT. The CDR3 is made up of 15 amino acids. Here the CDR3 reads CASRSLQGKRGEQYF. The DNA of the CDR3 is TGTGCCAGCAGATCATTACAGGGAAAGAGGGGCGAGCAGTACTTC.

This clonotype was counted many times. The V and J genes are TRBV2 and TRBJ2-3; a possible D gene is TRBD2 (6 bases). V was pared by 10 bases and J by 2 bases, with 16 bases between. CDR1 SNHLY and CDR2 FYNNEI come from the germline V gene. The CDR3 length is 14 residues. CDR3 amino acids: CAIRTKSHTDTQYF. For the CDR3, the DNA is TGTGCCATCCGGACTAAATCGCACACAGATACGCAGTATTTT.

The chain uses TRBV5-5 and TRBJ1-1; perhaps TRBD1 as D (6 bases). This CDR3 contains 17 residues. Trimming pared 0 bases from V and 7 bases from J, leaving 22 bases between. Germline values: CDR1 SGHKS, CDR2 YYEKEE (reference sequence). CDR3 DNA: TGTGCCAGCAGCTTGGGATTTCCCCCTAGGGGGTGGGATGAAGCTTTCTTT. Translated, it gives CASSLGFPPRGWDEAFF.

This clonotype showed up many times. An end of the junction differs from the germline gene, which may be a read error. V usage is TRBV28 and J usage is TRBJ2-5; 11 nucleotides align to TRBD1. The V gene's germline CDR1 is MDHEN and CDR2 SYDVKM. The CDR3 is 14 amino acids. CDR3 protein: CASRPSGQGGGFKF. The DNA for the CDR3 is TGTGCCAGCAGACCTTCGGGACAGGGGGGAGGGTTTAAATTC.

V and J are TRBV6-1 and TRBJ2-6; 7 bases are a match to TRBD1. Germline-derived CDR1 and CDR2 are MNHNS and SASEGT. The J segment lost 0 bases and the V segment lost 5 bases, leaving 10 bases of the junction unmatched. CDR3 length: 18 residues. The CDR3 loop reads CASSKTGVVSSGANVLTF. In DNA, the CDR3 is TGTGCCAGCAGTAAAACAGGGGTCGTCTCCTCTGGGGCCAACGTCCTGACTTTC.